These 30 T cell receptor beta chains originate from one sample sequenced in a study. TCRdb ran MiXCR on the 5' RACE reads and lists one entry per CDR3 protein. The sample includes about 40,000 distinct CDR3 sequences, around 18% of them seen just once. Sequencing was performed on naive CD4+ T cells sorted from a lymph node. The subset here: naive CD4+ T cells, CD4+CD45RA+CD25-. The receptor set was obtained from a female donor with breast cancer.

Worth noting for this clonotype: A much bigger clone sits one base away, suggesting this may be a read error. The chain recombines TRBV7-9 with TRBJ1-6; the D is unclear. CDR1 and CDR2 (germline): SEHNR, FQNEAQ (reference sequence). This CDR3 comprises 13 residues. Here the CDR3 reads CASSSTACSSLHF. In DNA form, the CDR3 reads TGTGCCAGCAGCTCCACCGCATGTTCATCCCTCCACTTT.

V gene TRBV12-3 or TRBV12-4 combines with J gene TRBJ1-1; no clear D. CDR3 length equals 14 residues. V was cut by 7 bases and J by 0 bases, with 12 bases left in between. CDR3 sequence reads: CASTVTNLNTEAFF. The CDR3 DNA reads as TGTGCCAGCACTGTGACAAACTTGAACACTGAAGCTTTCTTT.

In regard to this clonotype: A read error is possible here, since a much larger clone lies one base away. The chain uses TRBV5-1 and TRBJ1-1; D remains unclear. Per germline, CDR1 SGHRS and CDR2 YFSETQ. The CDR3 has 15 amino acids. The CDR3, as DNA: TGCGCCAGCAGCTTTGGGTTAAGGTTAAACACTGTAGCTTTCTTT. Protein product: CASSFGLRLNTVAFF.

J is TRBJ2-7 and V is TRBV20-1; D is ambiguous. The CDR3 runs to 14 residues. Germline CDR1 is DFQATT and CDR2 is SNEGSKA (reference sequence). V gave up 3 bases and J gave up 0 bases, with 12 bases separating them. The CDR3 reads CSARPLSSSYEQYF. The CDR3 DNA reads as TGCAGTGCTAGGCCCCTCTCGAGCTCCTACGAGCAGTACTTC.

The sample holds a few counts of this clonotype. This chain joins TRBV28 and TRBJ2-4; tentative D call: TRBD1 (6 bases). The germline CDR1 and CDR2 sequences are MDHEN and SYDVKM. Trimming removed 4 bases from V and 0 bases from J, with 13 bases in between. This CDR3 is 16 amino acids long. Here the CDR3 reads CASSSAGQIAKNIQYF. The CDR3 bases are TGTGCCAGCAGTTCAGCCGGACAGATAGCCAAAAACATTCAGTACTTC.

The gene calls are TRBV6-2 or TRBV6-3 and TRBJ2-3, with D possibly being TRBD2 (6 bases). Trimming removed 8 bases at V and 4 bases at J, with 19 bases between. Germline lookup yields CDR1 MNHEY and CDR2 SVGEGT. The CDR3 has 15 residues. DNA for the CDR3: TGTGCCAGCGGACTAACCCCTCACCCGGCAGATACGCAGTATTTT. Its translation is CASGLTPHPADTQYF.

In this sample, this clonotype turned up many times. This chain uses TRBV10-2 with TRBJ2-6; 9 nucleotides match TRBD1. Germline V gene sequence: CDR1 WSHSY, CDR2 SAAADI. The CDR3 contains 18 residues. Unmatched junction bases numbered 7, after V lost 4 bases and J lost 0 bases. The CDR3 nucleotides read TGCGCCAGCAGTGTGACCGGGACAGGGTCCTCTGGGGCCAACGTCCTGACTTTC. Protein product: CASSVTGTGSSGANVLTF.

With regard to this clonotype: This may be a read error, as it is one base from a much larger clone. The chain carries TRBV20-1 and TRBJ1-2, with 7 nucleotides matching TRBD1. CDR3 size: 12 residues. CDR1 and CDR2 from the germline V gene are DFQATT and SNEGSKA (reference sequence). The CDR3 region is CSARSDRVGYAF. CDR3 sequence (DNA): TGCAGTGCTAGGTCTGACAGGGTCGGCTACGCCTTC.

This clonotype has a handful of counts. The V gene is TRBV12-3 or TRBV12-4, the J gene TRBJ1-6; D is possibly TRBD1 (5 bases). Trimming took off 7 bases at V and 9 bases at J, with 16 bases between the two ends. The CDR3 has 14 amino acids. The CDR3 region is CASTQSGRPSPLHF. DNA for the CDR3: TGTGCCAGCACCCAATCAGGGAGGCCTTCACCCCTCCACTTT.

The chain employs TRBV12-3 or TRBV12-4 and TRBJ2-6; D is possibly TRBD1 (6 bases). Between the trimmed V and J ends, which lost 5 bases and 2 bases, there was a span of 13 bases. The CDR3 has 16 residues. CDR3 loop: CASSTQTGTGANVLTF. CDR3 DNA sequence: TGTGCCAGCAGTACTCAGACAGGCACTGGGGCCAACGTCCTGACTTTC.

Many counts were recorded for this clonotype. This rearrangement joins TRBV28 to TRBJ2-7; D is undetermined. This CDR3 spans 14 amino acids. The V gene's germline CDR1 is MDHEN and CDR2 SYDVKM. V was clipped by 4 bases and J by 0 bases, with 10 bases between them. The CDR3 DNA reads TGTGCCAGCAGTTCGCCCGGAAGCTCCTACGAGCAGTACTTC. Protein: CASSSPGSSYEQYF.

This rearrangement joins TRBV24-1 to TRBJ2-2; unclear D gene. Germline lookup yields CDR1 KGHDR and CDR2 SFDVKD. Trimming stripped 3 bases from V and 4 bases from J, with 14 bases between. This CDR3 is 16 amino acids long. CDR3 residues: CATSDQTLTPTGELFF. The CDR3 coding sequence is TGTGCCACCAGTGATCAGACCCTCACCCCCACCGGGGAGCTGTTTTTT.

The rearrangement links TRBV15 to TRBJ1-1, with D perhaps TRBD1 (6 bases). The CDR3 length is 14 residues. Trimming took 4 bases from V and 4 from J, leaving 13 bases between them. Germline assignment: CDR1 LNHNV and CDR2 YYDKDF (reference sequence). Here the CDR3 reads CATSKDRLSTEAFF. The DNA of the CDR3 is TGTGCCACCAGCAAAGACAGGCTGAGCACTGAAGCTTTCTTT.

This clonotype was counted many times. The CDR3 nucleotides are TGTGCCAGCAGCGCAGGGGGGACTGAAGCTTTCTTT. This gives the protein CASSAGGTEAFF. The chain recombines TRBV9 with TRBJ1-1; TRBD1 agrees at 7 bases. J gave up 5 bases and V 3 bases, and 1 base lay outside the gene matches. Germline CDR1 reads SGDLS; CDR2 reads YYNGEE. The CDR3 runs to 12 residues.

The chain combines TRBV2 with TRBJ2-5, with TRBD2 matching 7 bases. CDR1 and CDR2 from the germline V gene are SNHLY and FYNNEI. This CDR3 region has 13 residues. V gave up 3 bases and J gave up 7 bases; unmatched junction bases: 5. The CDR3 DNA is TGTGCCAGCAGTGATATGGGGGAGGGGACCCAGTACTTC. It translates to CASSDMGEGTQYF.

On this clonotype: Because it lacks the conserved phenylalanine or tryptophan at the end, this CDR3 is likely a read error. The genes are TRBV7-8 and TRBJ2-3, with 13 bases identical to TRBD2. J was trimmed by 9 bases and V by 5 bases; bases with no gene match: 11. Germline CDR1 is SGHVS and CDR2 is FQNEAQ. The CDR3 consists of 16 residues. CDR3 coding DNA: TGTGCCAGCAGCCCTCGGGGACTAGCGGGACCGGGAACGCAGTATCTT. Protein product: CASSPRGLAGPGTQYL.

In regard to this clonotype: This CDR3 is missing its conserved last phenylalanine or tryptophan, likely due to a read error. V usage is TRBV5-1 and J usage is TRBJ2-6; D is uncertain. The CDR3 loop spans 15 amino acids. V was pared by 4 bases and J by 4 bases, with 12 bases between. Germline-derived CDR1 and CDR2 are SGHRS and YFSETQ. CDR3 residues: CASSPDLSGANVLTV. DNA of the CDR3: TGCGCCAGCAGCCCTGATCTGTCCGGGGCCAACGTCCTGACTGTC.

This clonotype was picked up many times. The chain employs TRBV7-2 and TRBJ2-6, with 7 bases fitting TRBD2. CDR1 is SGHTA and CDR2 is FQGNSA in the germline V gene. Trimming took 5 bases from V and 0 from J; bases not matched to a gene: 10. CDR3 length: 18 amino acids. DNA for the CDR3: TGTGCCAGCAGCCCCACGCGGGGGAGCTACTCTGGGGCCAACGTCCTGACTTTC. Residues: CASSPTRGSYSGANVLTF.

This clonotype occurred a few times. The chain joins TRBV5-1 to TRBJ1-6; no clear D gene. CDR1 is SGHRS, CDR2 YFSETQ, per germline. The V end was cut by 2 bases, the J end by 10 bases, with 7 bases between. The CDR3 spans 12 residues. The DNA of the CDR3 is TGCGCCAGCAGCTTCGGGGAATCACCCCTCCACTTT. This translates into CASSFGESPLHF.

The V and J genes are TRBV9 and TRBJ2-5, with TRBD2 identical over 11 bases. This CDR3 spans 18 amino acids. The germline V gene has CDR1 SGDLS and CDR2 YYNGEE. V gave up 0 bases and J gave up 2 bases; unmatched junction bases: 9. CDR3 sequence: CASSVAGTSGGGQETQYF. The DNA for the CDR3 is TGTGCCAGCAGCGTAGCGGGGACTAGCGGAGGGGGGCAAGAGACCCAGTACTTC.

Of note for this clonotype: The junction and the germline gene differ at one end; a read error may be behind it. The chain links TRBV25-1 to TRBJ1-2, with 8 bases aligning to TRBD1. The length of the CDR3 is 16 residues. The germline gives CDR1 MGHDK, CDR2 SYGVNS. The CDR3 nucleotides are TGTTCCAGCAGTCATACCGGGACAGGTGGTGACTATGGCTACACCTTC. Protein: CSSSHTGTGGDYGYTF.

V gene TRBV7-6 combines with J gene TRBJ2-2; 7 nucleotides match TRBD2. The CDR3 runs 18 residues. The germline CDR1 and CDR2 sequences are SGHVS and FNYEAQ. J was trimmed by 5 bases and V by 2 bases; bases with no gene match: 14. The CDR3 bases are TGTGCCAGCAGCTTAAATCCGTTCCGGGAGGCGTCTACCGGGGAGCTGTTTTTT. It yields the protein CASSLNPFREASTGELFF.

This chain uses TRBV7-2 with TRBJ1-1, with D uncertain. The V end lost 5 bases, the J end lost 0 bases, and 7 bases lay between the germline ends. The CDR3 length is 13 residues. Per the germline V gene, CDR1 is SGHTA and CDR2 is FQGNSA. For the CDR3, the DNA is TGTGCCAGCAGCGCACAGCTGAACACTGAAGCTTTCTTT. This encodes CASSAQLNTEAFF.

This clonotype has more than one count but fewer than ten. This chain links TRBV2 with TRBJ1-1; no clear D gene. The CDR3 is 13 residues long. Germline V gene sequence: CDR1 SNHLY, CDR2 FYNNEI. V was trimmed by 3 bases and J by 5 bases, leaving 10 bases between them. CDR3 coding DNA: TGTGCCAGCAGTGATTTTGGAAATACTGAAGCTTTCTTT. Amino acids: CASSDFGNTEAFF.

As to this clonotype: This clone may be a read error of a much larger clone one base away. It is likely a read error, because the conserved phenylalanine at the end of the CDR3 is missing. This chain joins TRBV7-2 and TRBJ2-3; TRBD1 is a possible D gene (6 bases). The CDR3 is made up of 12 amino acids. CDR1 and CDR2 from the germline V gene are SGHTA and FQGNSA. V was clipped by 5 bases and J by 3 bases, with 6 bases between them. The DNA for the CDR3 is TGTGCCAGCAGCCAGGGGACAGATACGCAGTATATT. Protein: CASSQGTDTQYI.

A word on this clonotype: A read error is possible here, since a much larger clone lies one base away. The gene calls are TRBV12-3 or TRBV12-4 and TRBJ1-2; D is unclear. The CDR3 has 12 residues. V lost 3 bases, J lost 4 bases, and 6 bases lay in between. CDR3: CASSFRGYGYTF. In DNA form, the CDR3 reads TGTGCCAGCAGTTTCCGTGGCTATGGCTACACCTTC.

This clonotype was seen only once. The CDR3 DNA reads TGTGCCAGCAAAACAGGGGGTCAGCCCCAGCATTTT. It is translated as CASKTGGQPQHF. This chain links TRBV6-1 with TRBJ1-5; 8 nucleotides match TRBD1. This CDR3 comprises 12 residues. Germline loops: CDR1 MNHNS, CDR2 SASEGT. V shed 7 bases, J shed 6 bases, and the junction held 2 bases outside the gene matches.

V gene TRBV20-1 combines with J gene TRBJ2-5, with 7 positions matching TRBD2. Trimming cost V 6 bases and J 4 bases; bases outside gene matches: 8. Germline V gene sequence: CDR1 DFQATT, CDR2 SNEGSKA (reference sequence). This CDR3 is built from 13 residues. This CDR3 reads CSANRDYGETQYF. The CDR3 region has the DNA TGCAGTGCAAACCGGGACTACGGAGAGACCCAGTACTTC.

This clonotype is medium-sized within its sample. V is TRBV20-1 and J is TRBJ2-7, with TRBD2 identical over 14 bases. CDR3 size: 15 residues. CDR1 is DFQATT and CDR2 is SNEGSKA in the germline V gene (reference sequence). J gave up 7 bases and V 0 bases, and 5 bases lay outside the gene matches. CDR3 in amino acids: CSARDGTSGGGEQYF. The CDR3 region has the DNA TGCAGTGCTAGAGATGGGACTAGCGGGGGAGGTGAGCAGTACTTC.

This clonotype was observed at least ten times. The chain has TRBV5-6 and TRBJ2-3, with TRBD2 matching 7 bases. This CDR3 is built from 13 residues. After removal of 8 bases from V and 0 bases from J, the junction contained 3 bases not matched to a gene. Germline CDR1 reads SGHDT; CDR2 reads YYEEEE. In DNA, the CDR3 is TGTGCCAGTAGCGGGTATAGCACAGATACGCAGTATTTT. It yields the protein CASSGYSTDTQYF.